Included here is one TCR beta chain sequence, with context. Authors' analysis steps: Amplifying reference gene primers gave estimates of nucleated cell counts. The method was immunoSEQ multiplex PCR; TCRdb's version includes in-frame clones alone and lacks a portion of them. V and J calls and clone size are given by that table; D and trimming were obtained from the DNA. The table shows roughly 120,000 clones, with roughly 79% occurring only once. This specimen comes from a study of blood T cell repertoires in COVID-19. About the study: Acute-phase and convalescent COVID-19 samples originated in the United States, Italy and Spain. The cDNA or gDNA used as material had been derived from T cells, B-cell-depleted T cells, or PBMCs.

The CDR3 length is 14 residues. Trimming took off 1 base at V and 2 bases at J, with 7 bases between the two ends. The germline CDR1 and CDR2 sequences are KGHDR and SFDVKD. Input material: peripheral blood. This clonotype was obtained from an older man with acute or convalescent COVID-19. The genes are TRBV24-1 and TRBJ1-2, with no clear D. The DNA of the CDR3 is TGTGCCACCAGTGATTTAACCAGGAACTATGGCTACACCTTC. It translates to CATSDLTRNYGYTF.